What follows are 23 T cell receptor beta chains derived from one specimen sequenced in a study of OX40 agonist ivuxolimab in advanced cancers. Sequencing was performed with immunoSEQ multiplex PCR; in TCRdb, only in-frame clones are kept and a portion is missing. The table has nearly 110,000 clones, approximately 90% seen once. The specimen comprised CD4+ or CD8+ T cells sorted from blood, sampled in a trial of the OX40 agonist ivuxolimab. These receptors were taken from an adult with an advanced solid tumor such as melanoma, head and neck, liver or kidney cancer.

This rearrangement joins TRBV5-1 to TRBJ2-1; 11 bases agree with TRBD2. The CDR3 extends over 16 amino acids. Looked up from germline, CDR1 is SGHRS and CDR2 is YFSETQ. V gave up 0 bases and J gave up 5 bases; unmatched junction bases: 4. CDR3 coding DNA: TGCGCCAGCAGCTTGGGCGTGACTAGCGGGGACAATGAGCAGTTCTTC. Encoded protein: CASSLGVTSGDNEQFF.

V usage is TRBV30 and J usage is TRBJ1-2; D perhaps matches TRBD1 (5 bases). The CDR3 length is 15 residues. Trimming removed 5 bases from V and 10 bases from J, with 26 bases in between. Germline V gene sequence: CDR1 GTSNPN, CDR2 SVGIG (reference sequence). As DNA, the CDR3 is TGTGCCTGGGCCGAACAGGCGGGGGTTGCCAATTTCTACACCTTC. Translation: CAWAEQAGVANFYTF. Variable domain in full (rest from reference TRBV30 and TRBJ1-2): SQTIHQWPATLVQPVGSPLSLECTVEGTSNPNLYWYRQAAGRGLQLLFYSVGIGQISSEVPQNLSASRPQDRQFILSSKKLLLSDSGFYLCAWAEQAGVANFYTFGSGTRLTVV.

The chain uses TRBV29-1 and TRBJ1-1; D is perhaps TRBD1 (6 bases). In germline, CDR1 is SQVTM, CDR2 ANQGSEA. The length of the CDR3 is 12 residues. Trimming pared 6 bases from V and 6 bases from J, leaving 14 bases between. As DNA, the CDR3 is TGCAGCGTCTTAGACAGGACGCCTGAAGCTTTCTTT. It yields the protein CSVLDRTPEAFF.

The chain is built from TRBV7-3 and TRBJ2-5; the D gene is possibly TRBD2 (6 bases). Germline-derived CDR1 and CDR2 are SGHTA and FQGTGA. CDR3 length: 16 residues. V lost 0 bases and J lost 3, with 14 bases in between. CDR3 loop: CASSLTSGLAKETQYF. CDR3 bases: TGTGCCAGCAGCTTAACGTCTGGTCTAGCGAAAGAGACCCAGTACTTC.

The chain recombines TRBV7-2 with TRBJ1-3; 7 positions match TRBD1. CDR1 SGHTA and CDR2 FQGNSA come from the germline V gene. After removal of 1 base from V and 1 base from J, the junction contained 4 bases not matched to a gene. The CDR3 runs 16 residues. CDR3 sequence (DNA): TGTGCCAGCAGCTTAGGCCCAGGGGGTTCTGGAAACACCATATATTTT. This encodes CASSLGPGGSGNTIYF.

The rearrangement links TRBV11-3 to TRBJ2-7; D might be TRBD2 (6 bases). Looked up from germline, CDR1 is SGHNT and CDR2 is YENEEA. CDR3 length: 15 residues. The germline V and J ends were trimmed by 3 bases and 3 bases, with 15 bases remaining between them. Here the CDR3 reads CASSLGRREFYEQYF. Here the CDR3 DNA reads TGTGCCAGCAGCTTGGGGCGACGGGAGTTCTACGAGCAGTACTTC.

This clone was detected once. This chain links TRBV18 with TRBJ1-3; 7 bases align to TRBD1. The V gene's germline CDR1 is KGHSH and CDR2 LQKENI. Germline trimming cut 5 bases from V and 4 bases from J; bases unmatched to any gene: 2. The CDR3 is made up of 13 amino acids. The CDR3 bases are TGTGCCAGCTCAGGGACAGCCGGAAACACCATATATTTT. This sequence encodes CASSGTAGNTIYF.

The CDR3 sequence is CASLDSGSSYNEQFF. The CDR3 DNA reads TGCGCCAGTCTCGACAGCGGGAGCTCCTACAATGAGCAGTTCTTC. The chain has TRBV5-1 and TRBJ2-1; 8 bases are shared with TRBD2. V trimming: 8 bases; J trimming: 0 bases; junction bases outside the gene matches: 7. CDR3 size: 15 residues. The germline CDR1 and CDR2 sequences are SGHRS and YFSETQ.

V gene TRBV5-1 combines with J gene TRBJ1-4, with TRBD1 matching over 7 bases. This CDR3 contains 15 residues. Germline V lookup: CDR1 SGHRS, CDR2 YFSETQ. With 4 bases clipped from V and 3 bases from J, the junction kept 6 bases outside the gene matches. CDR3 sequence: CASSTRTGSNEKLFF. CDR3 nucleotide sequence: TGCGCCAGCAGCACACGGACAGGATCTAATGAAAAACTGTTTTTT. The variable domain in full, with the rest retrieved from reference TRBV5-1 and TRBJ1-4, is KAGVTQTPRYLIKTRGQQVTLSCSPISGHRSVSWYQQTPGQGLQFLFEYFSETQRNKGNFPGRFSGRQFSNSRSEMNVSTLELGDSALYLCASSTRTGSNEKLFFGSGTQLSVL.

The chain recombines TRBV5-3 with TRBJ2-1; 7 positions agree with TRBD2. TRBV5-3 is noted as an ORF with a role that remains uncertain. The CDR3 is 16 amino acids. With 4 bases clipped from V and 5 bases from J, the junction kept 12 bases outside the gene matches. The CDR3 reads CARSHWRELYDNEQFF. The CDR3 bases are TGTGCCAGAAGCCACTGGCGGGAGCTATACGACAATGAGCAGTTCTTC.

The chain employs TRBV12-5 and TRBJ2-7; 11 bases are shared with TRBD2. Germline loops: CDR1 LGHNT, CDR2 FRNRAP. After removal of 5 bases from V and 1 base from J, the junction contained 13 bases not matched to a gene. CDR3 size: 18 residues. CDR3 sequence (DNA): TGTGCTAGTGGTCCCAACCCCCTAGCGGGAGGCCCTTCCTACGAGCAGTACTTC. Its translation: CASGPNPLAGGPSYEQYF.

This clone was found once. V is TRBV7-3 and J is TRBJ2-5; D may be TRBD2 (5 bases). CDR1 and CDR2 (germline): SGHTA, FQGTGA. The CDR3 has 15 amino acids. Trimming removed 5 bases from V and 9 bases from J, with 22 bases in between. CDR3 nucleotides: TGTGCCAGCAGCCCCTCAGCGAGGGCCGATACGGCCCAGTACTTC. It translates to CASSPSARADTAQYF.

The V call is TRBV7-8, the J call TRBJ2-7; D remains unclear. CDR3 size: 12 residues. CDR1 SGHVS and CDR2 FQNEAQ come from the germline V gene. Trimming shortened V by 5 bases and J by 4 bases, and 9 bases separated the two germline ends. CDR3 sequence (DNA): TGTGCCAGCAGCACGGCCGTATACGAGCAGTACTTC. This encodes CASSTAVYEQYF.

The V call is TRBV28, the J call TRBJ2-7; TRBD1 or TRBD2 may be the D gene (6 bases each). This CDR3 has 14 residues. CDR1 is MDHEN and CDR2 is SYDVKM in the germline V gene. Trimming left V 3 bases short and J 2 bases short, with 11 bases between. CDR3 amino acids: CASSLEGVTYEQYF. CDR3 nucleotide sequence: TGTGCCAGCAGTTTGGAGGGGGTCACCTACGAGCAGTACTTC.

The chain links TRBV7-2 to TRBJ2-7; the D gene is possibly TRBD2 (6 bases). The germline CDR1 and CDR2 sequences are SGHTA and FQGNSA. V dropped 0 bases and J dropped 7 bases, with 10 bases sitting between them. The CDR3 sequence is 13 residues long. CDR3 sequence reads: CASSLAGGWEQYF. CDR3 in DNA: TGTGCCAGCAGCTTAGCCGGGGGTTGGGAGCAGTACTTC.

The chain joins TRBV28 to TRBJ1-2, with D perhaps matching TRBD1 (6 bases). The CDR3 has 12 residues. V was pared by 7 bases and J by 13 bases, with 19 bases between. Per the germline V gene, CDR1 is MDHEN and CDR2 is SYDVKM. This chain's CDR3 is CASTLKGGWATF. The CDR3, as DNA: TGTGCCAGCACCTTGAAGGGGGGGTGGGCCACCTTC.

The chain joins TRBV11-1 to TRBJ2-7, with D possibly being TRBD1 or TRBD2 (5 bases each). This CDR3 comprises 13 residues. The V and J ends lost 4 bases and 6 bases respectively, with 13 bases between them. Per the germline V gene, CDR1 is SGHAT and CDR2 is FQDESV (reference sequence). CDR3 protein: CASSSNRGLEQYF. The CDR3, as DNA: TGTGCCAGCAGCTCGAACCGGGGCCTCGAGCAGTACTTC.

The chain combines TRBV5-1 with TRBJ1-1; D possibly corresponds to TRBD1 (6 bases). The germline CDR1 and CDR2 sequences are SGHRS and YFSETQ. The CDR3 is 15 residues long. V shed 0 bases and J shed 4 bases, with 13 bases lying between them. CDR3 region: CASSLEGGRVTEAFF. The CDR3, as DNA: TGCGCCAGCAGCTTGGAAGGGGGGCGAGTCACTGAAGCTTTCTTT.

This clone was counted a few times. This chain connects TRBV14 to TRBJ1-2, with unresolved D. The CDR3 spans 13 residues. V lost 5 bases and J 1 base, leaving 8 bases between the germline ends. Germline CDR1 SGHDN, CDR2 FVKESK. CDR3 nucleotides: TGTGCCAGCAGCAGGACCAATAACTATGGCTACACCTTC. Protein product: CASSRTNNYGYTF.

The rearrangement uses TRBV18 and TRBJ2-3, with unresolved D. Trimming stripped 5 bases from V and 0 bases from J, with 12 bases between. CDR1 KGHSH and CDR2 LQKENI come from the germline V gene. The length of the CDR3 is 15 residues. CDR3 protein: CASSSREASTDTQYF. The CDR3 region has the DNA TGTGCCAGCTCATCCCGTGAGGCTAGCACAGATACGCAGTATTTT.

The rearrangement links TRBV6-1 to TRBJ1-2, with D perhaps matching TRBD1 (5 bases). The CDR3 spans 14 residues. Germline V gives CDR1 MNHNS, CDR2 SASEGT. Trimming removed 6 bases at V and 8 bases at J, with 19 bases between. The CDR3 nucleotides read TGTGCCAGCAGCCCCTCGACAGAACTCGGGGGCTACACCTTC. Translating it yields CASSPSTELGGYTF.

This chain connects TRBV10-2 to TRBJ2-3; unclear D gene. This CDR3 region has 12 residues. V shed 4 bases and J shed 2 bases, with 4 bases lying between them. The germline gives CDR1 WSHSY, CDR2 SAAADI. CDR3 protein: CASSGDTDTQYF. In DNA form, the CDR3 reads TGCGCCAGCAGTGGGGACACAGATACGCAGTATTTT.

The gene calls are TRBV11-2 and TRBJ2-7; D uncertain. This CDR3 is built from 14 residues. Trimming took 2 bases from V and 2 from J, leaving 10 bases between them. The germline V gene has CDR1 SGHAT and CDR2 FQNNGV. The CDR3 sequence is CASSLRQAAYEQYF. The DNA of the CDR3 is TGTGCCAGCAGCTTAAGGCAGGCGGCCTACGAGCAGTACTTC.